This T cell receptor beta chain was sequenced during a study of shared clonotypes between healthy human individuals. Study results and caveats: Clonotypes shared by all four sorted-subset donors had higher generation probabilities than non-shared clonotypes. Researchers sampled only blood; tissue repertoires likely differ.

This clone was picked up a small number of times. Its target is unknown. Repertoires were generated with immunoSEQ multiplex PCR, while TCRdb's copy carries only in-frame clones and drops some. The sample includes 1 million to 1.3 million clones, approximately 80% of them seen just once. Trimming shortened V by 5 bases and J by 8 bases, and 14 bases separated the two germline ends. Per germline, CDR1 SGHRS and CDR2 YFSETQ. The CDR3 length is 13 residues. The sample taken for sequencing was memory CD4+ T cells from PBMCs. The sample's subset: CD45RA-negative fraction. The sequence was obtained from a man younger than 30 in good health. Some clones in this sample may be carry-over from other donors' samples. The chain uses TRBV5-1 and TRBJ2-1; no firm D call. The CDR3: CASRINQEDEQFF. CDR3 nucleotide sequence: TGCGCCAGCAGGATAAACCAGGAAGATGAGCAGTTCTTC.